This T cell receptor (beta chain) emerged from a study of blood T cell repertoires in COVID-19. Across the study: There were acute and convalescent COVID-19 samples, and they came from the United States, Italy and Spain.

The CDR3 is made up of 14 amino acids. With 4 bases removed from V and 6 bases from J, the gap between germline ends came to 17 bases. CDR1 SGHNT and CDR2 YYREEE come from the germline V gene (reference sequence). Original data processing: Amplification from reference gene primers served as the basis for estimated nucleated cell counts. Here immunoSEQ multiplex PCR was the method, and the copy in TCRdb shows in-frame clones only, minus some. That table is the source of V, J and clone size, and D and trimming were worked out from the DNA. Among more than 45,000 clones listed, roughly 82% were seen once.

This receptor was obtained from an older woman with acute or convalescent COVID-19. The chain is built from TRBV5-4 and TRBJ2-7; tentative D call: TRBD1 (6 bases). Sample: peripheral blood. The CDR3: CASSEDRDSGEQYF. The CDR3 DNA reads TGTGCCAGCAGCGAGGACAGAGACTCCGGCGAGCAGTACTTC.